A selection of T cell receptor beta chains follows, all from one sample in a study of T cells after yellow fever vaccination. TCRdb ran MiXCR on the 5' RACE reads and lists one entry per CDR3 protein. The data show under 95,000 distinct CDR3 sequences, with under 9.5% seen just once and roughly 28% held by the top ten. Sample: CD8+ T cells sorted from PBMCs, taken approximately 11 days after the first yellow fever vaccination. Every receptor here comes from a man in his late teens or twenties who received the YFV17D yellow fever vaccine. CDR3s include the opening cysteine and the closing phenylalanine or tryptophan. D genes are given only for firm matches. Clone size is stated in some rows and not others, as once, few, many or a class when expanded.

len: 17; abundance: few; d_gene: TRBD2; j_gene: TRBJ2-3; v_gene: TRBV28; CDR3aa: CASSRGVAGPFTDTQYF; CDR3nt: TGTGCCAGCTCGCGGGGGGTAGCGGGGCCTTTCACAGATACGCAGTATTTT
len: 11; abundance: many; d_gene: -; j_gene: TRBJ2-1; v_gene: TRBV27; CDR3aa: CASEGGNEQFF; CDR3nt: TGTGCCAGCGAAGGGGGGAATGAGCAGTTCTTC
len: 15; abundance: many; d_gene: -; j_gene: TRBJ1-1; v_gene: TRBV5-1; CDR3aa: CASSLDGPWDTEAFF; CDR3nt: TGCGCCAGCAGCTTGGATGGCCCCTGGGACACTGAAGCTTTCTTT
len: 14; abundance: many; d_gene: -; j_gene: TRBJ1-2; v_gene: TRBV4-3; CDR3aa: CASSQEGGSVARTF; CDR3nt: TGCGCCAGCAGCCAAGAGGGAGGATCCGTGGCGCGGACCTTC
len: 15; abundance: few; d_gene: -; j_gene: TRBJ2-4; v_gene: TRBV4-1; CDR3aa: CASSPGGEAKNIQYF; CDR3nt: TGCGCCAGCAGCCCGGGGGGCGAAGCCAAAAACATTCAGTACTTC
len: 15; abundance: few; d_gene: TRBD1; j_gene: TRBJ2-2; v_gene: TRBV19; CDR3aa: CASSSPGQGVLELFF; CDR3nt: TGTGCCAGTAGTTCCCCGGGACAGGGTGTATTGGAGCTGTTTTTT
len: 11; abundance: many; d_gene: -; j_gene: TRBJ2-7; v_gene: TRBV6-5; CDR3aa: CASSYNGREYF; CDR3nt: TGTGCCAGCAGTTATAACGGCCGGGAGTACTTC
len: 15; abundance: many; d_gene: -; j_gene: TRBJ2-7; v_gene: TRBV25-1; CDR3aa: CASSDQSGKSYEQYF; CDR3nt: TGTGCCAGCAGTGACCAGTCAGGGAAATCCTACGAGCAGTACTTC
len: 15; abundance: -; d_gene: -; j_gene: TRBJ2-3; v_gene: TRBV27; CDR3aa: CASSLAVLGTDTQYF; CDR3nt: TGTGCCAGCAGTTTGGCAGTCTTAGGCACAGATACGCAGTATTTT
len: 15; abundance: many; d_gene: -; j_gene: TRBJ1-3; v_gene: TRBV3-1; CDR3aa: CASSYDKGAGNTIYF; CDR3nt: TGTGCCAGCAGTTACGACAAAGGGGCTGGAAACACCATATATTTT
len: 15; abundance: many; d_gene: -; j_gene: TRBJ1-2; v_gene: TRBV12-3/TRBV12-4; CDR3aa: CASSFTPQPSYGYTF; CDR3nt: TGTGCCAGCAGTTTTACCCCCCAGCCATCCTATGGCTACACCTTC
len: 14; abundance: many; d_gene: -; j_gene: TRBJ1-1; v_gene: TRBV29-1; CDR3aa: CSVDNPTGRPEAFF; CDR3nt: TGCAGCGTTGATAACCCCACAGGGAGGCCTGAAGCTTTCTTT
len: 15; abundance: -; d_gene: TRBD2; j_gene: TRBJ2-5; v_gene: TRBV20-1; CDR3aa: CSARGTSGGAETQYF; CDR3nt: TGCAGTGCTCGCGGCACTAGCGGGGGGGCAGAGACCCAGTACTTC
len: 15; abundance: many; d_gene: -; j_gene: TRBJ1-4; v_gene: TRBV4-2; CDR3aa: CASSQGGENNEKLFF; CDR3nt: TGTGCCAGCAGCCAAGGGGGGGAGAATAATGAAAAACTGTTTTTT
len: 15; abundance: many; d_gene: TRBD2; j_gene: TRBJ2-1; v_gene: TRBV5-8; CDR3aa: CASSFGLAGATEQFF; CDR3nt: TGTGCCAGCAGCTTCGGACTAGCGGGGGCAACTGAGCAGTTCTTC
len: 16; abundance: few; d_gene: TRBD1; j_gene: TRBJ2-1; v_gene: TRBV18; CDR3aa: CASSLNQGAKYNEQFF; CDR3nt: TGTGCCAGCTCACTTAATCAGGGGGCGAAGTACAATGAGCAGTTCTTC
len: 13; abundance: many; d_gene: TRBD1; j_gene: TRBJ1-2; v_gene: TRBV27; CDR3aa: CASSPTGAYGYTF; CDR3nt: TGTGCCAGCAGTCCGACAGGGGCCTATGGCTACACCTTC
len: 16; abundance: few; d_gene: TRBD1; j_gene: TRBJ2-5; v_gene: TRBV5-1; CDR3aa: CASSRARTGIQETQYF; CDR3nt: TGCGCCAGCAGCCGGGCCCGGACAGGGATCCAAGAGACCCAGTACTTC
len: 15; abundance: many; d_gene: -; j_gene: TRBJ2-6; v_gene: TRBV6-5; CDR3aa: CASSYQPSGANVLTF; CDR3nt: TGTGCCAGCAGTTACCAGCCCTCTGGGGCCAACGTCCTGACTTTC
len: 15; abundance: once; d_gene: -; j_gene: TRBJ2-7; v_gene: TRBV7-9; CDR3aa: CASSLASRGVYEQYF; CDR3nt: TGTGCCAGCAGCTTAGCGAGCCGGGGCGTCTACGAGCAGTACTTC
len: 16; abundance: once; d_gene: TRBD1; j_gene: TRBJ2-1; v_gene: TRBV4-2; CDR3aa: CVSSQVPQGDYNEQFF; CDR3nt: TGTGTCAGCAGCCAAGTTCCACAGGGGGACTACAATGAGCAGTTCTTC
len: 11; abundance: few; d_gene: -; j_gene: TRBJ1-1; v_gene: TRBV6-6; CDR3aa: CASSFKVGAFF; CDR3nt: TGTGCCAGCAGTTTCAAAGTCGGAGCTTTCTTT
len: 13; abundance: many; d_gene: -; j_gene: TRBJ2-7; v_gene: TRBV15; CDR3aa: CATSRDRTYEQYF; CDR3nt: TGTGCCACCAGCAGAGACAGAACCTACGAGCAGTACTTC
len: 15; abundance: -; d_gene: -; j_gene: TRBJ2-2; v_gene: TRBV12-3/TRBV12-4; CDR3aa: CASGPPGLNTGELFF; CDR3nt: TGTGCCAGCGGTCCACCCGGACTGAACACCGGGGAGCTGTTTTTT
len: 19; abundance: few; d_gene: TRBD2; j_gene: TRBJ2-1; v_gene: TRBV4-1; CDR3aa: CASSQEGTSGGSVYNEQFF; CDR3nt: TGCGCCAGCAGCCAAGAGGGGACTAGCGGGGGGTCCGTTTACAATGAGCAGTTCTTC
len: 10; abundance: -; d_gene: -; j_gene: TRBJ1-1; v_gene: TRBV25-1; CDR3aa: CASSDGQAFF; CDR3nt: TGTGCCAGCAGTGATGGCCAAGCTTTCTTT
len: 13; abundance: -; d_gene: -; j_gene: TRBJ1-2; v_gene: TRBV6-1; CDR3aa: CASTSGGYYGYTF; CDR3nt: TGTGCCAGCACCAGCGGAGGGTACTATGGCTACACCTTC
len: 14; abundance: -; d_gene: -; j_gene: TRBJ2-3; v_gene: TRBV5-4; CDR3aa: CASSLVQDTDTQYF; CDR3nt: TGTGCCAGCAGCTTGGTGCAGGACACAGATACGCAGTATTTT
len: 17; abundance: -; d_gene: TRBD1; j_gene: TRBJ2-1; v_gene: TRBV3-1; CDR3aa: CASSPPPGTGVGNEQFF; CDR3nt: TGTGCCAGCAGCCCCCCACCCGGGACAGGGGTGGGCAATGAGCAGTTCTTC
len: 15; abundance: few; d_gene: TRBD1; j_gene: TRBJ2-3; v_gene: TRBV6-2/TRBV6-3; CDR3aa: CASTSVDRDTDTQYF; CDR3nt: TGTGCCAGCACCTCCGTGGACAGGGACACAGATACGCAGTATTTT
len: 14; abundance: many; d_gene: -; j_gene: TRBJ2-3; v_gene: TRBV20-1; CDR3aa: CSAREDSEIDTQYF; CDR3nt: TGCAGTGCTAGAGAGGACAGTGAAATTGATACGCAGTATTTT
len: 15; abundance: many; d_gene: -; j_gene: TRBJ2-7; v_gene: TRBV14; CDR3aa: CASSPWQPTAYEQYF; CDR3nt: TGTGCCAGCAGCCCCTGGCAACCCACTGCCTACGAGCAGTACTTC